The present T cell receptor (beta chain) was sequenced within a study of blood T cell repertoires in COVID-19 (dated by TCRdb to the early 2020s). For context, the study as a whole: Samples covering the acute and convalescent phases of COVID-19 were provided by collaborators in the United States, Italy and Spain. The prospective study material was composed of cDNA or gDNA derived from T cells, B-cell-depleted T cells, or PBMCs. The dataset comprised deeply sampled blood TCRbeta repertoires from subjects exposed to, actively infected with, or recovered from COVID-19. The repertoires were released in a freely available public database intended as a resource for research on the immune response to SARS-CoV-2. Samples were obtained from the ongoing ImmuneRACE study (first 160 participants) and from 1,200 or so subjects provided by 6 global collaborators. Sample metadata almost always included a de-identified subject ID, COVID-19 status, age in years and sex. HLA class I and class II types, where available, came from metadata supplied by the sample provider rather than from assay-based typing.

This clone occurred once. The target of this receptor is not known. Per-nucleotide qualities are absent, and no much larger clonotype sits a single base away. The CDR1 and CDR2 encoded by the germline V gene are SQVTM and ANQGSEA. V lost 0 bases and J lost 4 bases, and the count of bases not matched to a germline gene is 13. The CDR3 numbers 17 residues from cysteine through phenylalanine. Only the CDR3 DNA stays, 51 bases, in frame from base 1. Study-wide findings and limitations: How much clinical and demographic metadata was included differed by source and by participant, and the metadata was provided uncurated.

The immunoSEQ Assay, a bias-controlled multiplex PCR, was used to amplify TCRbeta CDR3 regions from genomic DNA. The source study handled its data this way. Within the assay, amplification of reference gene primers was used to estimate how many nucleated cells each sample contained. To quantify the absolute abundance of each unique TCRbeta CDR3 rearrangement, sequence reads were collapsed and filtered. For each sample, productive Simpson clonality was calculated as the square root of Simpson's diversity index across productive rearrangements. Drawn from immuneACCESS, this table holds only the in-frame rearrangements with V and J called that TCRdb kept. Clones are partly lost; checked studies trace under half to an unresolved V gene and leave the rest unexplained. The V and J calls and clone size were taken over from that table, and D and trimming were inferred from the DNA. The sample has about 120,000 clones on record, more than 75% of them singletons. The ten largest clones represent under 4% of the sample.

Whole blood was collected in K2EDTA tubes by collaborating institutions according to the institutions' own protocols. For TCRbeta analysis, collaborators shipped samples as frozen whole blood, isolated PBMCs, or DNA extracted from either of those sample types. The sequence was obtained from a man aged 55-75 years with acute or convalescent COVID-19. The specimen sequenced was peripheral blood. The rearranged segments are TRBV29-1 and TRBJ1-1, with 8 bases in between that match TRBD1. CDR3 loop: CSVEELVRGPWGTEAFF. DNA sequence: TGCAGCGTTGAAGAGTTGGTCAGGGGGCCCTGGGGCACTGAAGCTTTCTTT. The CDR3, completed at both ends by the reference TRBV29-1 and TRBJ1-1 genes, gives the full variable domain SAVISQKPSRDICQRGTSLTIQCQVDSQVTMMFWYRQQPGQSLTLIATANQGSEATYESGFVIDKFPISRPNLTFSTLTVSNMSPEDSSIYLCSVEELVRGPWGTEAFFGQGTRLTVV.